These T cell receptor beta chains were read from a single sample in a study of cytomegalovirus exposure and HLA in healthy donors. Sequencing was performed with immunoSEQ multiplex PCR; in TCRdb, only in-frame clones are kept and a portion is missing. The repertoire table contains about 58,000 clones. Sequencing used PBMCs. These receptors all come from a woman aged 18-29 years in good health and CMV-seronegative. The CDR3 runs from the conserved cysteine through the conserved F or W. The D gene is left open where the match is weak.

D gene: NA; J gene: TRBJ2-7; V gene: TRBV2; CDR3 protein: CASRYGIPFYEQYF; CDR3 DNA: TGTGCCAGCAGATACGGGATTCCGTTCTACGAGCAGTACTTC
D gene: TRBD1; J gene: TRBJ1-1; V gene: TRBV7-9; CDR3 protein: CASRAGGLNTEAFF; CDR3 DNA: TGTGCCAGCAGAGCAGGGGGCTTGAACACTGAAGCTTTCTTT
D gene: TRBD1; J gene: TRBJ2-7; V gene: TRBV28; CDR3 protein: CASRTGTGESYEQYF; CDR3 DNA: TGTGCCAGCAGGACCGGGACAGGGGAATCCTACGAGCAGTACTTC
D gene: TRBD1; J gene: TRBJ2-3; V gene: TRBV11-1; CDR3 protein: CASSGTGGSADTQYF; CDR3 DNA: TGTGCCAGCAGCGGGACAGGGGGCAGTGCAGATACGCAGTATTTT
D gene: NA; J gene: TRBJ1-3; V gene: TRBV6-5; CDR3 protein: CASRQSSGNTIYF; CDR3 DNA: TGTGCCAGCAGACAGAGCTCTGGAAACACCATATATTTT
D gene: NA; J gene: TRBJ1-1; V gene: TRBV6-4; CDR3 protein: CASSGLAATEAFF; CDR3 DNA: TGTGCCAGCAGCGGGTTGGCGGCCACTGAAGCTTTCTTT
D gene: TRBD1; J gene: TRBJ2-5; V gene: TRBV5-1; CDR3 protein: CASNWGTAYQETQYF; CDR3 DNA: TGCGCCAGCAATTGGGGGACAGCGTACCAAGAGACCCAGTACTTC
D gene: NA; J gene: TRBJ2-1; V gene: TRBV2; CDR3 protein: CASSLGHYNEQFF; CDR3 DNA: TGTGCCAGCAGTCTAGGACACTACAATGAGCAGTTCTTC
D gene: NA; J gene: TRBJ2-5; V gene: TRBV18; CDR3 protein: CASSPPSAGIRETQYF; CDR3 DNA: TGTGCCAGCTCACCGCCCTCCGCAGGGATTCGGGAGACCCAGTACTTC
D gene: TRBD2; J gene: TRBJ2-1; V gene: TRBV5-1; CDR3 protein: CASSLASSGGYNEQFF; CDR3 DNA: TGCGCCAGCAGCTTGGCCTCTAGCGGGGGCTACAATGAGCAGTTCTTC
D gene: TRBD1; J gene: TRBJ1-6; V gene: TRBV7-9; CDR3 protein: CASSLGQGNNSPLHF; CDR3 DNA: TGTGCCAGCAGCTTGGGACAGGGGAACAATTCACCCCTCCACTTT
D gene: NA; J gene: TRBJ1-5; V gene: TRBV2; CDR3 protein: CASGPQGAQPQHF; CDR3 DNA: TGTGCCAGCGGGCCACAGGGCGCTCAGCCCCAGCATTTT
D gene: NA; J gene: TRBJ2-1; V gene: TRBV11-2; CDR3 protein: CASSLDRAGLGEQFF; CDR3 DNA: TGTGCCAGCAGCTTAGATCGGGCGGGCCTAGGTGAGCAGTTCTTC
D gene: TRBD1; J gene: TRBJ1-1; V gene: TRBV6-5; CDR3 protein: CASRRQGTQAFF; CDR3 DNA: TGTGCCAGCAGGCGACAGGGGACCCAAGCTTTCTTT
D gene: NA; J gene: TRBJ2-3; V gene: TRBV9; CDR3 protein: CASSVQEGLPEDTQYF; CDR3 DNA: TGTGCCAGCAGCGTACAGGAGGGACTTCCAGAGGATACGCAGTATTTT
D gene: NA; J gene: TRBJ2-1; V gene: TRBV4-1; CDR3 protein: CASSQDEEILYNEQFF; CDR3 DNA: TGCGCCAGCAGCCAAGATGAGGAAATACTTTACAATGAGCAGTTCTTC
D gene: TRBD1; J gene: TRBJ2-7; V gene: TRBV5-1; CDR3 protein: CASSLEQGALDEQYF; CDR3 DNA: TGCGCCAGCAGCTTGGAACAGGGGGCTCTGGACGAGCAGTACTTC
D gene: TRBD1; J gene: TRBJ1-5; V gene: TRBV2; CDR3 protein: CASRGRQGDQPQHF; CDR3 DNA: TGTGCCAGCAGGGGAAGACAGGGCGATCAGCCCCAGCATTTT
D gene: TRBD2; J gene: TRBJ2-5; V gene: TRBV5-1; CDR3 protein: CASSSAGVRETQYF; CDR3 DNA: TGCGCCAGCAGCTCGGCGGGAGTCCGGGAGACCCAGTACTTC
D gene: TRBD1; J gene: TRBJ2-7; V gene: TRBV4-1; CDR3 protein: CASSHPGTGSYEQYF; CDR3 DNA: TGCGCCAGCAGCCACCCCGGGACAGGCTCCTACGAGCAGTACTTC
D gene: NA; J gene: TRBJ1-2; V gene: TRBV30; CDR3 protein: CAWNGKSSGYTF; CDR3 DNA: TGTGCCTGGAACGGGAAAAGTAGTGGCTACACCTTC
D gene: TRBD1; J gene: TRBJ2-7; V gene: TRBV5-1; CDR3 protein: CASSLLGQHRYEQYF; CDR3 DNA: TGCGCCAGCAGCCTACTGGGACAGCACCGGTACGAGCAGTACTTC
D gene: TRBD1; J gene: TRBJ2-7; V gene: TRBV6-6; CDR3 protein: CASSPTGGEQYF; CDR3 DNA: TGTGCCAGCAGTCCGACAGGGGGCGAGCAGTACTTC
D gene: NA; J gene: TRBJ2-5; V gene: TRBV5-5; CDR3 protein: CASSFLLWETQYF; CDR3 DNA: TGTGCCAGCAGCTTCCTCCTATGGGAGACCCAGTACTTC
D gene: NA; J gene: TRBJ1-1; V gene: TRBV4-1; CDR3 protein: CASSGRRPMNTEAFF; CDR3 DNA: TGCGCCAGCAGCGGCCGGAGGCCCATGAACACTGAAGCTTTCTTT
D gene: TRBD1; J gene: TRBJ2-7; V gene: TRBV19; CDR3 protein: CASREPRGLYEQYF; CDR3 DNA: TGTGCCAGTAGAGAACCAAGGGGGCTCTACGAGCAGTACTTC
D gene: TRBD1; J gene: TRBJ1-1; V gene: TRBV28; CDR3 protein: CASSLAGGYTEAFF; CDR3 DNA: TGTGCCAGCAGTTTAGCAGGGGGTTATACTGAAGCTTTCTTT
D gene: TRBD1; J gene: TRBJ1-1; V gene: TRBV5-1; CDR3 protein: CASRSQGTNTEAFF; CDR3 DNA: TGCGCCAGCAGATCACAGGGGACTAACACTGAAGCTTTCTTT
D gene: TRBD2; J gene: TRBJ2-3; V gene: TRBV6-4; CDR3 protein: CASSPSGRTGDTQYF; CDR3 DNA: TGTGCCAGCAGTCCTAGCGGGAGGACGGGGGATACGCAGTATTTT
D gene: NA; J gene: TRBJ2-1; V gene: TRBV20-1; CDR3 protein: CSASGGREQFF; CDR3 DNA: TGCAGTGCTAGCGGGGGTAGAGAGCAGTTCTTC
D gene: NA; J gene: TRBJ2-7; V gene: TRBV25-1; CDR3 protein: CASSVTGSYEQYF; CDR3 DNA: TGTGCCAGCAGTGTTACAGGGTCCTACGAGCAGTACTTC
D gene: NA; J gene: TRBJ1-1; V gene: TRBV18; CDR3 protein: CASSPSAGNTEAFF; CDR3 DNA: TGTGCCAGCTCACCTTCCGCAGGGAACACTGAAGCTTTCTTT
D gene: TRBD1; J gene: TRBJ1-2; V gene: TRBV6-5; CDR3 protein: CATVQQGRRGYTF; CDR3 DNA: TGTGCCACCGTTCAACAGGGGCGAAGGGGCTACACCTTC
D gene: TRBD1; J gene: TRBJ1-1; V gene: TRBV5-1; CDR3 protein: CASRGQGALVMNTEAFF; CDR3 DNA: TGCGCCAGCAGAGGACAGGGGGCCTTGGTAATGAACACTGAAGCTTTCTTT
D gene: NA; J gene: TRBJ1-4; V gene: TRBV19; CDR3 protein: CASHSGGAGYEKLFF; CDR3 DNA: TGTGCCAGCCACTCCGGGGGGGCCGGCTATGAAAAACTGTTTTTT
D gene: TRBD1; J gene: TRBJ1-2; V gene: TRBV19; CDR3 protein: CASRPEGAGGYTF; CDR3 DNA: TGTGCCAGTAGACCTGAGGGGGCCGGGGGCTACACCTTC
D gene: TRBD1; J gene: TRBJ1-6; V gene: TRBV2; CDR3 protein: CASSPQGTSNSPLHF; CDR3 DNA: TGTGCCAGCAGCCCACAGGGGACCTCAAATTCACCCCTCCACTTT
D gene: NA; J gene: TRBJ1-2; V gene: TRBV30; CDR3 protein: CAWGGDGMGKFGYTF; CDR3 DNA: TGTGCCTGGGGAGGGGATGGGATGGGGAAATTTGGCTACACCTTC
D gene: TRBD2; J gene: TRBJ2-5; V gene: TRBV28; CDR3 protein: CASSYGLAQETQYF; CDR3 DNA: TGTGCCAGCAGTTATGGACTAGCCCAAGAGACCCAGTACTTC
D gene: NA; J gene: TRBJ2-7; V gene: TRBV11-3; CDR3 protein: CASSLYYEQYF; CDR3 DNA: TGTGCCAGCAGCTTATACTACGAGCAGTACTTC
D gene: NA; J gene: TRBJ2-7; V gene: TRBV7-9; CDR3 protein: CASSTGLLYYEQYF; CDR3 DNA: TGTGCCAGCAGCACCGGGTTATTATATTACGAGCAGTACTTC
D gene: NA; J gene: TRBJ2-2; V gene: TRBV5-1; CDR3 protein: CASSLGARDTGELFF; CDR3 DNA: TGCGCCAGCAGCTTGGGGGCGAGAGACACCGGGGAGCTGTTTTTT
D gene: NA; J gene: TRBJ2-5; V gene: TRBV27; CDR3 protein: CASSLLTDQETQYF; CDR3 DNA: TGTGCCAGCAGTTTATTGACAGATCAAGAGACCCAGTACTTC
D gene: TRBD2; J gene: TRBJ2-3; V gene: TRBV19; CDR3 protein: CASSTTSADTQYF; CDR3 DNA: TGTGCCAGTAGCACAACTAGCGCAGATACGCAGTATTTT
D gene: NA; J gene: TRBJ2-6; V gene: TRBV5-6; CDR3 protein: CASSLASGSGANVLTF; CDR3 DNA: TGTGCCAGCAGCTTGGCCTCGGGATCTGGGGCCAACGTCCTGACTTTC
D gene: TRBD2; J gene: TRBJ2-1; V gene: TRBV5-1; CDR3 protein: CASSQLAGEYNEQFF; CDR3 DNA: TGCGCCAGCAGCCAGCTAGCGGGAGAGTACAATGAGCAGTTCTTC
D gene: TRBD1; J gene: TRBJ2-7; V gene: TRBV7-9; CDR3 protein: CASSSRTGLFDDEQYF; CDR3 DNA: TGTGCCAGCAGCTCCCGGACAGGGCTTTTTGATGACGAGCAGTACTTC
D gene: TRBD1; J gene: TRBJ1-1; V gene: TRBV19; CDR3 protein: CASSIGQGDVEAFF; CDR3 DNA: TGTGCCAGTAGTATCGGACAGGGTGACGTTGAAGCTTTCTTT
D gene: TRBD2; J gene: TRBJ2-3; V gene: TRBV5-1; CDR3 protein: CASSTTSGRRTDTQYF; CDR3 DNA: TGCGCCAGCAGCACGACTAGCGGGAGGAGGACAGATACGCAGTATTTT